This is a list of T cell receptor beta chains from one sample in a study of T cells after yellow fever vaccination. TCRdb recomputed calls from the 5' RACE reads with MiXCR, one row per CDR3 protein. This sample carries 10,000 to 11,000 distinct CDR3 sequences, under 5.5% of them seen once, and the ten largest clones take roughly 1.5%. The starting material was PBMCs, either bulk or a sorted T-cell subset (CD4+, CD8+, memory, or dextramer-sorted; not recorded which), obtained more than 14 days after the first yellow fever vaccination. The source of these receptors is a man between 18 and 35 years old who received the YFV17D yellow fever vaccine. The CDR3 runs from the conserved cysteine through the conserved F or W. Each record gives: D gene, J gene, clone size, V gene, CDR3 DNA, CDR3 protein. D genes are given only for firm matches. Size tells how often a clone was seen, or its class if it is expanded.

- TRBJ1-1 medium-sized TRBV12-3/TRBV12-4 TGTGCCAGCAGTTTACAGTTGAACACTGAAGCTTTCTTT CASSLQLNTEAFF
TRBD1 TRBJ2-3 many TRBV12-3/TRBV12-4 TGTGCCAGCAGTTTAAGGGGGCTCACAGATACGCAGTATTTT CASSLRGLTDTQYF
TRBD2 TRBJ2-1 many TRBV11-3 TGTGCCAGCAGCTTAGATGGGACTAGCTCCTACAATGAGCAGTTCTTC CASSLDGTSSYNEQFF
TRBD1 TRBJ2-7 many TRBV7-2 TGTGCCAGCAGCTTAGTTGGGGACAGGGCAGACGAGCAGTACTTC CASSLVGDRADEQYF
TRBD1 TRBJ1-2 many TRBV3-1 TGTGCCAGCAGCCTCCAGACGACAGGGGTTCATGGCTACACCTTC CASSLQTTGVHGYTF
TRBD1 TRBJ2-1 many TRBV28 TGTGCCAGCAGGACCGGGGCAGGGGGTCGCAATGAGCAGTTCTTC CASRTGAGGRNEQFF
- TRBJ1-1 medium-sized TRBV2 TGTGCCAGCAGTGAAGCGCTAAACACTGAAGCTTTCTTT CASSEALNTEAFF
TRBD1 TRBJ2-2 medium-sized TRBV5-1 TGCGCCAGCAGCTCACAGGGGACCGGGGAGCTGTTTTTT CASSSQGTGELFF
- TRBJ2-7 many TRBV4-3 TGCGCCAGCAGCCAAGAGACAGCTTCCTACGAGCAGTACTTC CASSQETASYEQYF
- TRBJ2-5 many TRBV30 TGTGCCTGGAGTGTGTGGGAGACCCAGTACTTC CAWSVWETQYF
- TRBJ2-5 many TRBV5-1 TGCGCCAGCAGCTTATCGTTCCGGACCGAAGAGACCCAGTACTTC CASSLSFRTEETQYF
- TRBJ2-5 medium-sized TRBV12-3/TRBV12-4 TGTGCCAGCAGTTTTCGGCAGGGCCTTCAAGAGACCCAGTACTTC CASSFRQGLQETQYF
TRBD1 TRBJ2-2 medium-sized TRBV6-2/TRBV6-3 TGTGCCAGCAGACGCCAGGGGGCGGACACCGGGGAGCTGTTTTTT CASRRQGADTGELFF
TRBD1 TRBJ1-2 many TRBV6-6 TGTGCCAGCACTTCCGCGGGTCCGGGACAGGGGGCTGTTGGCTACACCTTC CASTSAGPGQGAVGYTF
TRBD2 TRBJ2-3 medium-sized TRBV4-3 TGCGCCAGCAGCCAAGCTGCGGGGGAGACAGATACGCAGTATTTT CASSQAAGETDTQYF
- TRBJ1-1 many TRBV6-2/TRBV6-3 TGTGCCAGCAGTTACATGAACACTGAAGCTTTCTTT CASSYMNTEAFF
- TRBJ2-2 medium-sized TRBV20-1 TGCAGTGCTAGAGATCCGCAAAGGGAGATCGGGGAGCTGTTTTTT CSARDPQREIGELFF
- TRBJ1-4 many TRBV7-2 TGTGCCAGCAGCTTAGCCGGGGGCACGGAAAAACTGTTTTTT CASSLAGGTEKLFF
- TRBJ1-2 many TRBV29-1 TGCAGCGCCGGGGGGACGGAGGACTATGGCTACACCTTC CSAGGTEDYGYTF
TRBD1 TRBJ1-1 medium-sized TRBV12-3/TRBV12-4 TGTGCCACCACCCAAACAGGGGGTACAGGCACTGAAGCTTTCTTT CATTQTGGTGTEAFF
- TRBJ1-1 many TRBV4-3 TGCGCCAGCAGCTCTCTGGGGGGCACCACTGAAGCTTTCTTT CASSSLGGTTEAFF
- TRBJ1-2 medium-sized TRBV4-3 TGCGCCAGCAGCCAAGATCGTAGGGGCGGTGGCTACACCTTC CASSQDRRGGGYTF
- TRBJ2-3 many TRBV7-2 TGTGCCAGCAGCTCGGCGCAGGGTACGCAGTATTTT CASSSAQGTQYF
- TRBJ2-3 medium-sized TRBV12-3/TRBV12-4 TGTGCCAGCAGTTCCCGATTTCGGGATACGCAGTATTTT CASSSRFRDTQYF